This T cell receptor (beta chain) was identified in a study of T cells in Graves' hyperthyroidism and ophthalmopathy. Study outcomes and limitations: Onset of ophthalmopathy came a median roughly 6.5 months after the model predicted it.

CDR1 and CDR2 from the germline V gene are LNHNV and YYDKDF (reference sequence). V lost 5 bases and J 4 bases, leaving 15 bases between the germline ends. This CDR3 is 15 amino acids long. Amplified TCR beta CDR3 regions came from RNA transcripts. The HTBI primer set served for first-round RT-PCR of the TCR CDR3. TCRdb called the multiplex PCR reads again in MiXCR, with one record for every CDR3 protein. The table includes some 510,000 distinct CDR3 sequences, around 46% detected once. This clonotype has a single count. Its antigen is unknown. The hyperthyroidism patients had all been newly diagnosed, and their disease duration was under 2 months. Their ages ranged from 18 to 65 years. Clinical symptoms, serum thyroxine, TRAb, thyroid ultrasound and orbital computed tomography informed diagnoses.

This chain uses TRBV15 with TRBJ1-5; D gene ambiguous. This receptor was taken from a woman aged 18-29 years with Graves' hyperthyroidism. Sequencing used peripheral blood or thyroid tissue (not recorded which). The CDR3 is CATSPNLGANQPQHF. The CDR3 DNA follows: TGTGCCACCAGCCCTAACCTGGGTGCGAATCAGCCCCAGCATTTT. Together with reference TRBV15 and TRBJ1-5, the CDR3 gives the full variable domain: DAMVIQNPRYQVTQFGKPVTLSCSQTLNHNVMYWYQQKSSQAPKLLFHYYDKDFNNEADTPDNFQSRRPNTSFCFLDIRSPGLGDTAMYLCATSPNLGANQPQHFGDGTRLSIL.